Detailed here is one TCR beta chain. This sample is part of a study of blood T cell repertoires in COVID-19. CDR1 LGHDT and CDR2 YNNKEL come from the germline V gene (reference sequence). The CDR3 loop spans 15 amino acids. Unmatched junction bases numbered 2, after V lost 0 bases and J lost 7 bases. Clones were sequenced by immunoSEQ multiplex PCR, and TCRdb holds only the in-frame ones, with some missing. Altogether fewer than 200,000 clones are present, over 75% being singletons, with the ten largest covering approximately 0.5%. The rearrangement joins TRBV3-1 (or the pseudogene TRBV3-2) to TRBJ1-6, with 8 positions matching TRBD1. The clonotype was recovered from a man aged 45-65 years with acute or convalescent COVID-19. Sequencing was carried out using peripheral blood. This CDR3 is CASSQEDRENSPLHF. The CDR3 nucleotides are TGTGCCAGCAGCCAAGAGGACAGGGAAAATTCACCCCTCCACTTT.